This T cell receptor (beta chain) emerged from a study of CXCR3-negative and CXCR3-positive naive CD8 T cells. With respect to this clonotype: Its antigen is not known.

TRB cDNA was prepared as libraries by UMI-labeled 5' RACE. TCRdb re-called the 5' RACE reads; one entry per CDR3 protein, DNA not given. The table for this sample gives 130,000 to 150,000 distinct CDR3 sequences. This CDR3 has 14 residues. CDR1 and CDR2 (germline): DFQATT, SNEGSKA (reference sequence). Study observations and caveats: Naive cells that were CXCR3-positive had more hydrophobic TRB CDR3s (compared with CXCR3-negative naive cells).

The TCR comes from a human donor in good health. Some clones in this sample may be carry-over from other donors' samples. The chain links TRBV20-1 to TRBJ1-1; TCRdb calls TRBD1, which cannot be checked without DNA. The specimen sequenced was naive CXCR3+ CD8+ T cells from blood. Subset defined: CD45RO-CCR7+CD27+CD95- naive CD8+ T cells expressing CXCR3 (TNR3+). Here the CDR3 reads CSARDPGSDTEAFF.